Listed here is a single TCR beta chain. This sample is drawn from a study of control samples from healthy donors and cancer patients. Repertoires were generated with immunoSEQ multiplex PCR, while TCRdb's copy carries only in-frame clones and drops some. This sample has tens of thousands of clones, with approximately 84% found just once. There are 15 residues in the CDR3. V lost 1 base to trimming and J lost 1 base; unmatched junction nucleotides: 1. Germline values: CDR1 SGHNT, CDR2 YYREEE (reference sequence). The TCR sequence derives from a woman in her forties or fifties in good health. The chain employs TRBV5-4 and TRBJ2-5; 10 bases fit TRBD2. The specimen was blood. CDR3 sequence: CASSLTSGTQETQYF. DNA of the CDR3: TGTGCCAGCAGCTTGACTAGCGGGACCCAAGAGACCCAGTACTTC.